This T cell receptor (beta chain) originates from a study of monozygotic twins with inflammatory bowel disease. Notes on the study in general: Support for any single strong IBD-associated signal or clonotype was not found.

Eight reactions per sample, run separately, yielded cDNA. Each UMI, carrying a 6-nucleotide sample barcode, came from template switching. One entry per CDR3 protein, without DNA, is what TCRdb gives after re-calling the 5' RACE reads. This listing includes over 350,000 distinct CDR3 sequences. The CDR3 contains 15 residues. Looked up from germline, CDR1 is KGHSH and CDR2 is LQKENI. With regard to this clonotype: No antigen is known for it.

Investigators pulled total RNA out of whole blood and did not sort T cells. This receptor was taken from a human donor with ulcerative colitis or Crohn's disease, or a healthy co-twin of an affected twin (not recorded which). The chain is built from TRBV18 and TRBJ2-5; TCRdb gives TRBD1 as the D gene, but with no DNA this cannot be confirmed. What was sequenced was blood. The CDR3 sequence is CASSPPGLGAETQYF. Combining the CDR3 with reference TRBV18 and TRBJ2-5 gives the whole variable domain NAGVMQNPRHLVRRRGQEARLRCSPMKGHSHVYWYRQLPEEGLKFMVYLQKENIIDESGMPKERFSAEFPKEGPSILRIQQVVRGDSAAYFCASSPPGLGAETQYFGPGTRLLVL.